This entry features one T cell receptor beta chain sequence. Patients from Seattle were sampled longitudinally, starting during active infection. The sample belongs to a study of blood T cell repertoires in COVID-19. Study-level information: PBMCs, B-cell-depleted T cells, or T cells were the source of the cDNA or gDNA that made up the material.

Germline V gene data show CDR1 as MDHEN and CDR2 as SYDVKM. Germline trimming cut 2 bases from V and 8 bases from J; bases unmatched to any gene: 5. CDR3 length: 13 residues. Original methodology: Reference gene primer amplification gave nucleated cell count estimates. Repertoires were generated with immunoSEQ multiplex PCR, while TCRdb's copy carries only in-frame clones and drops some. That table gives V, J and clone size, and the DNA gave D and trimming. The sample contains roughly 47,000 clones, 80% to 90% of which appear only once. The rearrangement links TRBV28 to TRBJ1-2; 7 nucleotides match TRBD1. This clonotype was sampled from a woman of 80 years or more with COVID-19, enrolled during active disease. The sequenced sample consisted of peripheral blood. The CDR3 protein is CASSLDRVGGYTF. The CDR3 DNA sequence: TGTGCCAGCAGTTTAGACAGGGTTGGAGGCTACACCTTC.